The following is a T cell receptor beta chain sequence with its context. Its antigen is as yet unknown. This CDR3 comprises 14 residues. Germline values: CDR1 SGHRS, CDR2 YFSETQ. V shed 1 base and J shed 2 bases, with 9 bases lying between them. Both 60 Vbeta primers and 13 Jbeta primers went into the PCR. Produced via immunoSEQ multiplex PCR; TCRdb's table is partial and in-frame only. Of 140,000 to 150,000 clones listed, 75% to 90% are singletons. This entry belongs to a study of cytomegalovirus exposure and HLA in healthy donors. About the research overall: Inside one of the first data releases sat around 80 million unique TCRs taken from HLA-typed donors.

Study conclusions and caveats: Compared with the roughly 700-donor mean, an Asian-associated ancestry cluster reportedly had fewer N-insertions, according to a later analysis. A few CMV-associated chains proved CMV antigen-specific in vitro. TCR beta V segments were, for the most part, productive about 87% or about 30% of the time in an earlier analysis.

Source material: PBMCs. This clonotype originated in a woman in her thirties in good health and CMV-seronegative. The chain couples TRBV5-1 to TRBJ1-1; D is unresolved. CDR3 DNA sequence: TGCGCCAGCAGCTTGCTAACGTTTAACACTGAAGCTTTCTTT. It codes for CASSLLTFNTEAFF. Filled out from reference TRBV5-1 and TRBJ1-1, the complete variable domain reads KAGVTQTPRYLIKTRGQQVTLSCSPISGHRSVSWYQQTPGQGLQFLFEYFSETQRNKGNFPGRFSGRQFSNSRSEMNVSTLELGDSALYLCASSLLTFNTEAFFGQGTRLTVV.